What follows is one TCR beta chain and its context. The PCR contained 60 Vbeta and 13 Jbeta primers. Some clones are missing from TCRdb's copy, which holds only in-frame ones; the method was immunoSEQ multiplex PCR. The sample lists approximately 77,000 clones, about four fifths seen once, with around an eighth in the top ten. The entry originates in a study of cytomegalovirus exposure and HLA in healthy donors. The CDR3 sequence is 15 residues long. CDR1 is ENHRY and CDR2 is SYGVKD in the germline V gene. V shed 0 bases, J shed 5 bases, and the junction held 6 bases outside the gene matches. Sequencing was carried out using PBMCs. The sequence was collected from a male donor in good health and CMV-seropositive. The chain has TRBV10-3 and TRBJ2-7, with 8 bases fitting TRBD1. The DNA for the CDR3 is TGTGCCATCAGTGAGTCATCGACAGGGGCCCACGAGCAGTACTTC. It encodes CAISESSTGAHEQYF.